The clone carrying this T cell receptor (beta chain) has a handful of counts. The data were taken from a study of cytomegalovirus exposure and HLA in healthy donors. Sequencing used immunoSEQ multiplex PCR; TCRdb keeps in-frame clones, though not all of them. The sample gives 200,000 to 250,000 clones, roughly 87% of which show up once; 1.5% to 2% is in the top ten. Sequencing was performed on PBMCs. The TCR sequence derives from a woman under 30 in good health and CMV-seropositive.

The CDR3 here is CASSLLRGGGQYF. The CDR3 coding sequence is TGTGCCAGCAGCTTACTCAGGGGTGGTGGGCAGTACTTC. V and J are TRBV11-2 and TRBJ2-7, with a tentative D call TRBD1 (6 bases). V was cut by 2 bases and J by 9 bases, with 14 bases left in between. The CDR3 has 13 amino acids. Germline CDR1 SGHAT, CDR2 FQNNGV.